These 18 T cell receptor beta chains share one sample of origin, sequenced in a study of T cells in Graves' hyperthyroidism and ophthalmopathy. The CDR3 regions of TCR beta were amplified from RNA transcripts. The HTBI primer set served for first-round RT-PCR of the TCR CDR3. TCRdb reprocessed the multiplex PCR reads with MiXCR, giving one entry per CDR3 protein. Of hundreds of thousands of distinct CDR3 sequences in the sample, roughly a third are singletons; the top ten hold roughly 31%. Source material: blood. These receptors were taken from a woman aged 40 to 49 with Graves' hyperthyroidism.

As to this clonotype: Germline and junction disagree at one end, which may indicate a read error. The V and J genes are TRBV7-2 and TRBJ2-5; D might be TRBD1 (6 bases). CDR1 and CDR2 from the germline V gene are SGHTA and FQGNSA. CDR3 length: 14 residues. The CDR3 DNA is TGTGCCAGCAGTTTAGCAGGGGAGTATCAGCCCCAGTACTTC. It encodes CASSLAGEYQPQYF.

This clonotype was seen only a few times. The chain uses TRBV10-3 and TRBJ2-7; D may be TRBD1 (5 bases). Germline V gene data show CDR1 as ENHRY and CDR2 as SYGVKD. The V end was cut by 11 bases, the J end by 5 bases, with 22 bases between. This CDR3 spans 14 amino acids. The CDR3 is CAPRTGVRRDEQYF. CDR3 coding DNA: TGTGCCCCAAGAACAGGAGTTCGAAGGGACGAGCAGTACTTC.

For this clonotype: The conserved final phenylalanine or tryptophan is absent from the CDR3, which likely points to a read error. The V gene is TRBV25-1, the J gene TRBJ1-5; no clear D gene. CDR1 MGHDK and CDR2 SYGVNS come from the germline V gene. The CDR3 runs 15 residues. The CDR3 DNA follows: TGTGCCAGCAGTGAATACTCGAATAGCAAACAGCCCCAGCATTCT. Protein product: CASSEYSNSKQPQHS.

The chain links TRBV4-3 to TRBJ2-7; D is ambiguous. Per the germline V gene, CDR1 is LGHNA and CDR2 is YSLEER. The CDR3 has 13 residues. Trimming removed 4 bases at V and 8 bases at J, with 15 bases between. The CDR3 coding sequence is TGCGCCAGCAGCCCGTCCCGGAGCCACAAGCAGTACTTC. Translating gives CASSPSRSHKQYF.

This clonotype has just a few counts. The V gene is TRBV10-1, the J gene TRBJ1-1; D gene ambiguous. This CDR3 has 15 residues. Germline V gene lookup returns CDR1 WNHNN and CDR2 SYGVQD (reference sequence). V shed 6 bases and J shed 0 bases, with 14 bases lying between them. CDR3 DNA: TGCGCCAGCAGGGATGTCCAGAGTATGAACACTGAAGCTTTCTTT. As protein: CASRDVQSMNTEAFF.

Ten or more counts support this clonotype. This chain connects TRBV11-2 to TRBJ1-1; D unresolved. The CDR3 runs to 13 residues. CDR1 is SGHAT, CDR2 FQNNGV, per germline. Trimming left V 5 bases short and J 8 bases short, with 15 bases between. CDR3 amino acids: CASSPRPVAEAFF. The CDR3 DNA sequence: TGTGCCAGCAGCCCCCGTCCAGTTGCCGAAGCTTTCTTT.

This clonotype has ten or more counts. V and J are TRBV29-1 and TRBJ2-7; D remains unclear. Trimming stripped 4 bases from V and 0 bases from J, with 10 bases between. Germline V gene data show CDR1 as SQVTM and CDR2 as ANQGSEA. CDR3 length: 13 residues. The CDR3 here is CSVGSRSSYEQYF. In DNA, the CDR3 is TGCAGCGTTGGGAGCAGGAGCTCCTACGAGCAGTACTTC.

This clonotype has at least ten counts. This chain connects TRBV19 to TRBJ2-5; TRBD1 agrees at 9 bases. Per the germline V gene, CDR1 is LNHDA and CDR2 is SQIVND (reference sequence). The CDR3 runs 14 residues. Losses at the gene ends were 8 bases for V and 3 bases for J; bases not matched to a gene: 7. The CDR3 reads CASGTGQGEETQYF. The DNA of the CDR3 is TGTGCCAGTGGAACGGGACAGGGAGAAGAGACCCAGTACTTC.

The chain has TRBV7-2 and TRBJ1-4; TRBD1 matches at 11 bases. This CDR3 has 16 residues. CDR1 is SGHTA and CDR2 is FQGNSA in the germline V gene. The V segment lost 4 bases and the J segment 14 bases; nucleotides outside the gene matches: 15. Here the CDR3 reads CASSYRGQGDSRRLFF. For the CDR3, the DNA is TGTGCCAGCAGCTACCGGGGACAGGGGGATAGTAGAAGGCTGTTTTTT.

This clonotype was counted a few times. The genes are TRBV19 and TRBJ1-2; D unclear. V was cut by 2 bases and J by 0 bases, with 16 bases left in between. The CDR3 covers 17 residues. CDR1 and CDR2 (germline): LNHDA, SQIVND (reference sequence). Here the CDR3 reads CASSIQRADTANYGYTF. Written as DNA, the CDR3 is TGTGCCAGTAGTATACAGCGGGCAGATACAGCTAACTATGGCTACACCTTC.

This clonotype has only one observation. The rearrangement uses TRBV2 and TRBJ1-3; 9 bases agree with TRBD1. Judging by the DNA end, TRBJ2-3 fits better; the J call may be wrong. Per germline, CDR1 SNHLY and CDR2 FYNNEI. The CDR3 extends over 14 amino acids. In DNA, the CDR3 is TGTGCCAGCAGTCCCGGGACAGGGCCAGATACGCAGTATTTT. It codes for CASSPGTGPDTQYF.

The chain carries TRBV27 and TRBJ2-7; D gene ambiguous. V gave up 6 bases and J gave up 4 bases, with 13 bases separating them. The CDR3 sequence is 13 residues long. Germline-derived CDR1 and CDR2 are MNHEY and SMNVEV (reference sequence). CDR3 DNA sequence: TGTGCCAGCAGCCCCTGGCAGGATTACGAGCAGTACTTC. It translates to CASSPWQDYEQYF.

This chain uses TRBV19 with TRBJ1-2, with 7 bases matching TRBD1. The CDR3 totals 15 residues. CDR1 is LNHDA, CDR2 SQIVND, per germline (reference sequence). The V and J ends lost 0 bases and 2 bases, in that order; junction bases with no gene match: 3. CDR3 sequence (DNA): TGTGCCAGTAGTATAGAAGGAGGGGGCAACTATGGCTACACCTTC. Translation gives CASSIEGGGNYGYTF.

The chain links TRBV7-8 to TRBJ1-2, with a possible D match to TRBD1 (6 bases). The CDR3 runs 15 residues. Trimming shortened V by 5 bases and J by 3 bases, and 16 bases separated the two germline ends. CDR1 is SGHVS, CDR2 FQNEAQ, per germline. CDR3 coding DNA: TGTGCCAGCAGCCCGGAGAAGGGGGGCGACTATGGCTACACCTTC. Its translation: CASSPEKGGDYGYTF.

This clonotype was observed many times. The J gene is TRBJ1-1, the V gene TRBV19; a weak D match, TRBD1 (5 bases). The CDR3 sequence is 15 residues long. Trimming cost V 8 bases and J 5 bases, with 21 bases left between them. The germline CDR1 and CDR2 sequences are LNHDA and SQIVND (reference sequence). CDR3 amino acids: CASLSSTRAMTEAFF. CDR3 DNA sequence: TGTGCCAGTCTATCCTCCACCAGGGCAATGACTGAAGCTTTCTTT.

The gene calls are TRBV7-9 and TRBJ1-2, with 7 positions matching TRBD1. The V gene's germline CDR1 is SEHNR and CDR2 FQNEAQ (reference sequence). The CDR3 runs to 15 residues. With 5 bases clipped from V and 7 bases from J, the junction kept 13 bases outside the gene matches. The chain's CDR3 is CASSPPRQGVGGYTF. CDR3 DNA: TGTGCCAGCAGCCCACCGAGGCAGGGGGTTGGTGGCTACACCTTC. The full variable domain, its missing parts supplied by reference TRBV7-9 and TRBJ1-2, is DTGVSQNPRHKITKRGQNVTFRCDPISEHNRLYWYRQTLGQGPEFLTYFQNEAQLEKSRLLSDRFSAERPKGSFSTLEIQRTEQGDSAMYLCASSPPRQGVGGYTFGSGTRLTVV.

The chain employs TRBV11-2 and TRBJ1-1, with 7 bases fitting TRBD1. The CDR3 is 15 amino acids. The J segment lost 4 bases and the V segment lost 4 bases, leaving 9 bases of the junction unmatched. The germline V gene encodes CDR1 SGHAT and CDR2 FQNNGV. The CDR3 DNA is TGTGCCAGCAGCTCAGGGGGGATAGGGTTCACTGAAGCTTTCTTT. It encodes CASSSGGIGFTEAFF.

Many counts were recorded for this clonotype. The chain joins TRBV20-1 to TRBJ1-6; D is unclear. CDR1 is DFQATT, CDR2 SNEGSKA, per germline (reference sequence). CDR3 length equals 13 residues. V shed 0 bases and J shed 13 bases, with 13 bases lying between them. CDR3: CSARDRIRTPLHF. The CDR3 bases are TGCAGTGCTAGAGATCGCATAAGGACCCCCCTCCACTTT.